The 27 T cell receptor beta chains below were found in one sample sequenced in a study of identical twins. TCRdb re-analysed the 5' RACE reads in MiXCR, keeping a single row per CDR3 protein. The sample has some 460,000 distinct CDR3 sequences, approximately 15% seen once. In addition, the sample was reused for a study of yellow fever vaccine responses in identical twins.

The sequenced sample was CD4+ T cells sorted from blood. Receptors originate from a woman aged 18-29 years in good health.

This clonotype was counted at least ten times. This chain uses TRBV12-3 or TRBV12-4 with TRBJ1-1; the D gene is possibly TRBD1 (5 bases). Trimming cost V 7 bases and J 10 bases, with 19 bases left between them. The CDR3 sequence is 13 residues long. The CDR3 sequence: CASTPSRAGGAFF. CDR3 sequence (DNA): TGTGCCAGCACCCCGAGCAGGGCGGGCGGAGCTTTCTTT.

This clonotype was counted a few times. This chain connects TRBV20-1 to TRBJ1-4; D ambiguous. This CDR3 spans 16 amino acids. The V gene's germline CDR1 is DFQATT and CDR2 SNEGSKA (reference sequence). With 1 base removed from V and 2 bases from J, the gap between germline ends came to 14 bases. The CDR3: CSARVVLGSTNEKLFF. Here the CDR3 DNA reads TGCAGTGCTAGAGTAGTATTGGGGAGCACTAATGAAAAACTGTTTTTT.

This clonotype was counted only a few times. The V gene is TRBV27, the J gene TRBJ2-7; TRBD1 is a possible D gene (6 bases). Germline V CDR1 and CDR2: MNHEY, SMNVEV (reference sequence). The length of the CDR3 is 14 residues. V lost 8 bases and J lost 7, with 21 bases in between. The CDR3 region has the DNA TGTGCCAGCCGACCGGGACAAAGGTGGGGGGAGCAGTACTTC. Protein sequence: CASRPGQRWGEQYF.

This clonotype has just a few counts. The chain employs TRBV3-1 and TRBJ2-1; D gene unclear. The germline V and J ends were trimmed by 0 bases and 8 bases, with 8 bases remaining between them. The CDR3 has 13 amino acids. Germline lookup yields CDR1 LGHDT and CDR2 YNNKEL (reference sequence). Here the CDR3 reads CASSQDAIDEQFF. The DNA of the CDR3 is TGTGCCAGCAGCCAAGATGCGATTGATGAGCAGTTCTTC.

This clonotype was seen many times. The chain employs TRBV14 and TRBJ2-1, with D possibly matching TRBD1 (5 bases). The CDR3 contains 14 residues. The V gene's germline CDR1 is SGHDN and CDR2 FVKESK. Trimming removed 2 bases at V and 7 bases at J, with 12 bases between. The CDR3 loop reads CASSQLPQGNEQFF. In nucleotides, the CDR3 is TGTGCCAGCAGCCAATTACCGCAGGGTAATGAGCAGTTCTTC.

This clonotype was recorded many times. This chain joins TRBV29-1 and TRBJ2-1; D unresolved. The CDR3 runs 15 residues. Germline V lookup: CDR1 SQVTM, CDR2 ANQGSEA. The CDR3 nucleotides read TGCAACCACCTGCCGTGCAGATCCTCCTACAATGAGCAGTTCTTC. Protein product: CNHLPCRSSYNEQFF.

The rearrangement joins TRBV3-1 to TRBJ2-1, with D tentatively TRBD1 (5 bases). The CDR3 covers 15 residues. Germline CDR1 is LGHDT and CDR2 is YNNKEL (reference sequence). Trimming cost V 4 bases and J 8 bases, with 18 bases left between them. CDR3 coding DNA: TGTGCCAGCAGCCCCTCGGCGATAGGGGCTCATGAGCAGTTCTTC. Residues: CASSPSAIGAHEQFF.

The chain has TRBV6-2 or TRBV6-3 and TRBJ2-7; tentative D call: TRBD1 (5 bases). The CDR3 is 15 amino acids. Germline V gene lookup returns CDR1 MNHEY and CDR2 SVGEGT. V was shortened by 6 bases and J by 1 base, with 16 bases between the two germline ends. CDR3 sequence reads: CASSRYRQISYEQYF. The CDR3 region has the DNA TGTGCCAGCAGCCGCTACCGACAGATATCCTACGAGCAGTACTTC.

V and J are TRBV5-1 and TRBJ2-7, with TRBD2 matching 14 bases. The length of the CDR3 is 15 residues. Germline V gives CDR1 SGHRS, CDR2 YFSETQ. Losses at the gene ends were 4 bases for V and 7 bases for J; bases not matched to a gene: 7. The CDR3 nucleotides read TGCGCCAGCAGCACCCTAGGACTAGCGGGGGGAGAGCAGTACTTC. Translated: CASSTLGLAGGEQYF. The full variable domain, in which reference TRBV5-1 and TRBJ2-7 provide the parts outside the CDR3, is KAGVTQTPRYLIKTRGQQVTLSCSPISGHRSVSWYQQTPGQGLQFLFEYFSETQRNKGNFPGRFSGRQFSNSRSEMNVSTLELGDSALYLCASSTLGLAGGEQYFGPGTRLTVT.

This clonotype turned up a few times. This chain uses TRBV28 with TRBJ2-2; 9 bases align to TRBD1. CDR1 and CDR2 (germline): MDHEN, SYDVKM. The J segment lost 9 bases and the V segment lost 6 bases, leaving 5 bases of the junction unmatched. CDR3 size: 13 residues. This CDR3 is CASRRTGVRELFF. As DNA, the CDR3 is TGTGCCAGCAGGCGGACAGGGGTCAGGGAGCTGTTTTTT. Full variable domain (outside the CDR3, taken from reference TRBV28 and TRBJ2-2): DVKVTQSSRYLVKRTGEKVFLECVQDMDHENMFWYRQDPGLGLRLIYFSYDVKMKEKGDIPEGYSVSREKKERFSLILESASTNQTSMYLCASRRTGVRELFFGEGSRLTVL.

J is TRBJ2-7 and V is TRBV12-3 or TRBV12-4, with a possible D match to TRBD1 (5 bases). CDR3 length: 13 residues. V lost 6 bases and J lost 6, with 15 bases in between. CDR3 nucleotides: TGTGCCAGCAGCCAGACAGAAACCGGCGAGCAGTACTTC. Translated, it gives CASSQTETGEQYF.

V is TRBV6-1 and J is TRBJ2-7; a possible D gene is TRBD1 (6 bases). CDR1 and CDR2 (germline): MNHNS, SASEGT. CDR3 length: 15 residues. V dropped 3 bases and J dropped 5 bases, with 17 bases sitting between them. DNA for the CDR3: TGTGCCAGCAGTGAGAGAAGCTTTAACAGGGACGAGCAGTACTTC. Protein: CASSERSFNRDEQYF.

This clonotype was detected only a few times. V is TRBV20-1 and J is TRBJ2-3, with unresolved D. In germline, CDR1 is DFQATT, CDR2 SNEGSKA (reference sequence). The CDR3 runs to 13 residues. Trimming shortened V by 6 bases and J by 1 base, and 11 bases separated the two germline ends. The DNA of the CDR3 is TGCAGTGCCAAATTGACGGGCACAGATACGCAGTATTTT. Amino acid sequence: CSAKLTGTDTQYF.

The sample holds a few counts of this clonotype. This chain joins TRBV20-1 and TRBJ2-7; 10 nucleotides line up with TRBD2. Germline CDR1 DFQATT, CDR2 SNEGSKA (reference sequence). V lost 3 bases, J lost 7 bases, and 6 bases stayed unmatched. CDR3 length: 13 amino acids. The CDR3 is CSASGLAGVEQYF. The CDR3 region has the DNA TGCAGTGCTAGTGGTCTAGCGGGAGTTGAGCAGTACTTC.

This clonotype has only a few counts. The J gene is TRBJ2-1, the V gene TRBV12-3 or TRBV12-4; 7 nucleotides agree with TRBD1. V gave up 2 bases and J gave up 6 bases; unmatched junction bases: 7. CDR3 size: 15 residues. CDR3 bases: TGTGCCAGCAGTTTACAGGGGGACATCTCCAATGAGCAGTTCTTC. Its translation is CASSLQGDISNEQFF.

This chain connects TRBV6-1 to TRBJ2-1; either TRBD1 or TRBD2 may fit D (5 bases each). The CDR3 spans 17 residues. The germline gives CDR1 MNHNS, CDR2 SASEGT. V was clipped by 6 bases and J by 5 bases, with 23 bases between them. CDR3 protein: CASSRPDSRGVHNEQFF. The CDR3, as DNA: TGTGCCAGCAGCCGCCCAGACAGCCGGGGCGTCCACAATGAGCAGTTCTTC.

V gene TRBV28 combines with J gene TRBJ2-7; D is unresolved. The V gene's germline CDR1 is MDHEN and CDR2 SYDVKM. This CDR3 has 13 residues. V lost 11 bases and J 4 bases, leaving 18 bases between the germline ends. Here the CDR3 DNA reads TGTGCCGGTTCTTCGGGCAGCTTATACGAGCAGTACTTC. Residues: CAGSSGSLYEQYF. Full variable domain (outside the CDR3, taken from reference TRBV28 and TRBJ2-7): DVKVTQSSRYLVKRTGEKVFLECVQDMDHENMFWYRQDPGLGLRLIYFSYDVKMKEKGDIPEGYSVSREKKERFSLILESASTNQTSMYLCAGSSGSLYEQYFGPGTRLTVT.

The sample holds one count of this clonotype. The chain is built from TRBV27 and TRBJ2-2; the match to TRBD1 covers 9 bases. CDR1 is MNHEY, CDR2 SMNVEV, per germline (reference sequence). Losses at the gene ends were 6 bases for V and 5 bases for J; bases not matched to a gene: 10. The CDR3 spans 16 residues. CDR3 sequence reads: CASRSGTGPRTGELFF. CDR3 nucleotide sequence: TGTGCCAGCAGGTCCGGGACAGGGCCGAGAACCGGGGAGCTGTTTTTT.

V usage is TRBV14 and J usage is TRBJ2-2, with 7 bases aligning to TRBD1. Germline loops: CDR1 SGHDN, CDR2 FVKESK. The CDR3 length is 13 residues. Losses at the gene ends were 8 bases for V and 5 bases for J; bases not matched to a gene: 5. The CDR3 coding sequence is TGTGCCAGCGCGACAGGGCCGACCGGGGAGCTGTTTTTT. Translated: CASATGPTGELFF.

The rearrangement joins TRBV20-1 to TRBJ2-7, with D unclear. Trimming took 3 bases from V and 2 from J, leaving 11 bases between them. Looked up from germline, CDR1 is DFQATT and CDR2 is SNEGSKA (reference sequence). This CDR3 spans 13 amino acids. The CDR3 bases are TGCAGTGCTAGCCCGGGTGGGGCCTACGAGCAGTACTTC. Amino acid sequence: CSASPGGAYEQYF.

The V gene is TRBV3-1, the J gene TRBJ2-1, with a weak D call TRBD1 (5 bases). This CDR3 region has 16 residues. Trimming took off 6 bases at V and 0 bases at J, with 15 bases between the two ends. Per the germline V gene, CDR1 is LGHDT and CDR2 is YNNKEL (reference sequence). The CDR3 region is CASSHYGASSYNEQFF. CDR3 DNA sequence: TGTGCCAGCAGTCATTATGGGGCCAGCTCCTACAATGAGCAGTTCTTC.

This clonotype was observed a few times. This chain uses TRBV9 with TRBJ1-4; perhaps TRBD1 as D (6 bases). The CDR3 contains 16 residues. V lost 0 bases, J lost 8 bases, and 17 bases lay in between. Germline V CDR1 and CDR2: SGDLS, YYNGEE. The CDR3 here is CASSVATGGVGEKLFF. The CDR3 DNA follows: TGTGCCAGCAGCGTAGCTACGGGGGGCGTTGGAGAAAAACTGTTTTTT.

This clonotype has just a few counts. The chain employs TRBV5-5 and TRBJ2-3, with 7 bases lining up with TRBD2. Unmatched junction bases numbered 8, after V lost 4 bases and J lost 0 bases. From germline, CDR1 is SGHKS and CDR2 YYEKEE (reference sequence). The CDR3 length is 16 residues. In nucleotides, the CDR3 is TGTGCCAGCAGCATTAAAGCGGGGCCTAGCACAGATACGCAGTATTTT. Protein: CASSIKAGPSTDTQYF.

The V call is TRBV19, the J call TRBJ2-6; perhaps TRBD1 as D (5 bases). This CDR3 is 14 amino acids long. V was trimmed by 6 bases and J by 0 bases, leaving 6 bases between them. Germline V gives CDR1 LNHDA, CDR2 SQIVND (reference sequence). The chain's CDR3 is CASRQVSGANVLTF. The CDR3 DNA sequence: TGTGCCAGTAGACAGGTCTCTGGGGCCAACGTCCTGACTTTC.

This clonotype was detected many times. The gene calls are TRBV6-1 and TRBJ2-7; D is uncertain. Trimming cost V 5 bases and J 5 bases, with 16 bases left between them. The CDR3 length is 14 residues. Germline V gene lookup returns CDR1 MNHNS and CDR2 SASEGT. CDR3 coding DNA: TGTGCCAGCAGTCCCCAGCCTGGGTTCCACGAGCAGTACTTC. Translating gives CASSPQPGFHEQYF.

This chain connects TRBV10-2 to TRBJ2-7; 11 nucleotides match TRBD2. The CDR3 loop spans 14 amino acids. The germline CDR1 and CDR2 sequences are WSHSY and SAAADI. V lost 2 bases, J lost 4 bases, and 1 base stayed unmatched. CDR3 sequence reads: CASSEGTSGYEQYF. CDR3 DNA: TGCGCCAGCAGTGAGGGGACTAGCGGTTACGAGCAGTACTTC.

This clonotype turned up a few times. The CDR3 bases are TGTGCCAGCAGCCGTGATACTACTAGCGGGAGGGGCGAGCAGTACTTC. Protein: CASSRDTTSGRGEQYF. V and J are TRBV7-2 and TRBJ2-7, with TRBD2 matching over 13 bases. J was trimmed by 6 bases and V by 5 bases; bases with no gene match: 10. Germline CDR1 and CDR2: SGHTA and FQGNSA. This CDR3 spans 16 amino acids.